This T cell receptor (beta chain) was sequenced in a study of blood T cell repertoires in COVID-19. Participant ages covered roughly 18 to 89 years across 20 to 25 US areas. V shed 4 bases and J shed 9 bases, with 22 bases lying between them. Germline V lookup: CDR1 LNHDA, CDR2 SQIVND (reference sequence). CDR3 length: 16 residues. Measured with immunoSEQ multiplex PCR; TCRdb has only the in-frame clones, and not every one. The sample gives 490,000 or so clones, 80% to 90% of which show up once; approximately 8% is in the top ten. Sequenced: PBMCs or T cells enriched from blood (not recorded which). The chain joins TRBV19 to TRBJ1-5, with a tentative D call TRBD1 (6 bases). This clonotype was obtained from an older woman who had recovered from COVID-19. Written as DNA, the CDR3 is TGTGCCAGTAGTAGGGCAGGGGCCTCGGCCGGGGCGCCCCAGCATTTT. It encodes CASSRAGASAGAPQHF.